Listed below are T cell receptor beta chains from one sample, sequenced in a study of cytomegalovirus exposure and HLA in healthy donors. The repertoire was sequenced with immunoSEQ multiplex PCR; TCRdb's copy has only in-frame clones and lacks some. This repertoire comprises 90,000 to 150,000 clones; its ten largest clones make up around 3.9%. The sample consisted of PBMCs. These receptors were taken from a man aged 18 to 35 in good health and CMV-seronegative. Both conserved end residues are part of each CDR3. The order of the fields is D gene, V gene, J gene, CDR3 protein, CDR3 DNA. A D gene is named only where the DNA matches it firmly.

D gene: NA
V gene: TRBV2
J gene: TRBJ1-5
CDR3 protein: CASSDDFQGQPQHF
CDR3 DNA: TGTGCCAGCAGTGATGATTTTCAGGGACAGCCCCAGCATTTT

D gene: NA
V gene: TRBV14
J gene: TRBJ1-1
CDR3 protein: CASSPPDTQNTEAFF
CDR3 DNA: TGTGCCAGCAGCCCCCCGGACACGCAGAACACTGAAGCTTTCTTT

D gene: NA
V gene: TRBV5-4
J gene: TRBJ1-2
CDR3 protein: CASSSGLYGYTF
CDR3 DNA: TGTGCCAGCAGCTCAGGGCTCTATGGCTACACCTTC

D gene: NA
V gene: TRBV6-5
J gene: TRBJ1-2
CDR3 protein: CASRPRVGGYTF
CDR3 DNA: TGTGCCAGCAGACCCAGGGTCGGCGGCTACACCTTC

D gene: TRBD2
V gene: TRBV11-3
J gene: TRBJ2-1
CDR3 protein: CASSYPSGGENEQFF
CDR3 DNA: TGTGCCAGCAGCTACCCTAGCGGGGGCGAGAATGAGCAGTTCTTC

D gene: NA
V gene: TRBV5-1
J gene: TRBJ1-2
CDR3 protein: CASSVGYGSINYGYTF
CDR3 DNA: TGCGCCAGCAGCGTTGGATACGGGTCGATTAACTATGGCTACACCTTC

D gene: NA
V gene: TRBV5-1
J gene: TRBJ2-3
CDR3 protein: CASSPPSDTQYF
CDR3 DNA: TGCGCCAGCAGCCCTCCCTCAGATACGCAGTATTTT

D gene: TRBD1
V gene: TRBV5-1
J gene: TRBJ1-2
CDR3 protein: CASSSPGQLYGYTF
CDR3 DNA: TGCGCCAGCAGCTCACCGGGACAGCTATATGGCTACACCTTC

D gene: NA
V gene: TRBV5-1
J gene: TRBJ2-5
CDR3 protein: CASSLGILVGGETQYF
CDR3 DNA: TGCGCCAGCAGCTTGGGTATCTTGGTCGGGGGTGAGACCCAGTACTTC

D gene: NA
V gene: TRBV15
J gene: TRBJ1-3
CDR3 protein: CATSGALVSGNTIYF
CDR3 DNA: TGTGCCACCAGCGGAGCATTAGTGTCTGGAAACACCATATATTTT

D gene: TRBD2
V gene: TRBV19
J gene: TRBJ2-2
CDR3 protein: CASSIVGLADTGELFF
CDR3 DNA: TGTGCCAGTAGTATCGTGGGACTAGCGGACACCGGGGAGCTGTTTTTT

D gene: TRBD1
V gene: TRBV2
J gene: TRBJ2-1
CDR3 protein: CASKQQGDLNEQFF
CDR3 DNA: TGTGCCAGCAAGCAACAGGGGGATTTAAATGAGCAGTTCTTC

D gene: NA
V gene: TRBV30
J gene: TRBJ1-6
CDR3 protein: CAWSVVGGSPLHF
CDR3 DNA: TGTGCCTGGAGTGTTGTCGGAGGTTCACCCCTCCACTTT

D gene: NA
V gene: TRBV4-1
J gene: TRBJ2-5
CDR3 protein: CASSQDREETQYF
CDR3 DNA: TGCGCCAGCAGCCAGGACAGAGAAGAGACCCAGTACTTC

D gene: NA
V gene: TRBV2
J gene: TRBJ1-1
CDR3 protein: CASGEGMNTEAFF
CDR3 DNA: TGTGCCAGCGGGGAGGGTATGAACACTGAAGCTTTCTTT

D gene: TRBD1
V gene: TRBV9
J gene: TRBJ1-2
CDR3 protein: CASSPDRHVYGYTF
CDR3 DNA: TGTGCCAGCAGCCCGGACAGGCATGTTTATGGCTACACCTTC

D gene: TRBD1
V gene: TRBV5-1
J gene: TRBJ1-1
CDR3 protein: CASSLTLQGPTEAFF
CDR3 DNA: TGCGCCAGCAGCTTGACCCTACAGGGGCCCACTGAAGCTTTCTTT

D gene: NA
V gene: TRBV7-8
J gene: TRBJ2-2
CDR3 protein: CASSLTDTGELFF
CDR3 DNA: TGTGCCAGCAGCTTAACAGACACCGGGGAGCTGTTTTTT

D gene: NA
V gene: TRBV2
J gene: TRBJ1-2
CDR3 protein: CASSSTEIRYGYTF
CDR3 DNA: TGTGCCAGCAGCAGCACGGAGATTCGCTATGGCTACACCTTC

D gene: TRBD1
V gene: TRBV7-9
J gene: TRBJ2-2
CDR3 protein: CASSTNRGSNTGELFF
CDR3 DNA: TGTGCCAGCAGCACTAACAGGGGCAGCAACACCGGGGAGCTGTTTTTT

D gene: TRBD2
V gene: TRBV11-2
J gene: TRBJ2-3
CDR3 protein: CASSLVTAGINTDTQYF
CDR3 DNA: TGTGCCAGCAGCTTAGTTACAGCGGGGATAAACACAGATACGCAGTATTTT

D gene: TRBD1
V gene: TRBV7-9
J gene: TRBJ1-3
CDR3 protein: CASSLTGDGNTIYF
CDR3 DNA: TGTGCCAGCAGCTTAACAGGGGATGGAAACACCATATATTTT

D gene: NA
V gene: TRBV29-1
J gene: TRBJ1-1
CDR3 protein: CSVGGQLNTEAFF
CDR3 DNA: TGCAGCGTTGGAGGACAGCTAAACACTGAAGCTTTCTTT

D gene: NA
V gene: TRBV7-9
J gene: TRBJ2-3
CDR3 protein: CASRYPPPGTDTQYF
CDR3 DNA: TGTGCCAGCAGATACCCCCCGCCGGGCACAGATACGCAGTATTTT

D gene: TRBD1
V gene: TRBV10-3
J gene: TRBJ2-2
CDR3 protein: CAINRQGANTGELFF
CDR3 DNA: TGTGCCATCAATAGACAGGGAGCGAACACCGGGGAGCTGTTTTTT

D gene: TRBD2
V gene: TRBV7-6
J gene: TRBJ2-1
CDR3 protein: CASSLATASGSPYNEQFF
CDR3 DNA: TGTGCCAGCAGCTTAGCGACGGCGAGCGGGAGCCCCTACAATGAGCAGTTCTTC

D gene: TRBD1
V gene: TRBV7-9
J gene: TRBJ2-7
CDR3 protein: CASSPPGTGGQEQYF
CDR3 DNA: TGTGCCAGCAGCCCACCCGGGACAGGGGGCCAAGAGCAGTACTTC

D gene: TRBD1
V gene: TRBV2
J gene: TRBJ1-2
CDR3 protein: CASSPGQGAYGYTF
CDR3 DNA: TGTGCCAGCAGTCCGGGACAGGGGGCATATGGCTACACCTTC

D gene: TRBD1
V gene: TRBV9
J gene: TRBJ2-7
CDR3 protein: CASSVRGGTGLYEQYF
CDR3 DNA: TGTGCCAGCAGCGTCCGAGGGGGGACAGGGCTCTACGAGCAGTACTTC

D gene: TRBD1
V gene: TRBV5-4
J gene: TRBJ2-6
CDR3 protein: CASRPEQGDFPGANVLTF
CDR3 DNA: TGTGCCAGCAGACCTGAACAGGGGGATTTTCCTGGGGCCAACGTCCTGACTTTC

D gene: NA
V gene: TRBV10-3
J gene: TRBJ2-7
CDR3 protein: CAISEFDYGGEQYF
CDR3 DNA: TGTGCCATCAGTGAGTTCGACTATGGCGGAGAGCAGTACTTC

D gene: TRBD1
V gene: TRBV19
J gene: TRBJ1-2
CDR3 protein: CASSDRGWDGYTF
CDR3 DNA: TGTGCCAGTAGTGACAGGGGTTGGGATGGCTACACCTTC

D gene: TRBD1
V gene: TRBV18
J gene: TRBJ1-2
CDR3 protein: CASSHGTGGDYGYTF
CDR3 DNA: TGTGCCAGCTCACACGGGACAGGGGGCGACTATGGCTACACCTTC

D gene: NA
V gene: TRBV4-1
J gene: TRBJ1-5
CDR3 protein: CASSQELSNQPQHF
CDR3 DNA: TGCGCCAGCAGCCAAGAGTTAAGCAATCAGCCCCAGCATTTT

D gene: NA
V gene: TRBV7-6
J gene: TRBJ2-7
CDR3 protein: CASSPGSGDRVYEQYF
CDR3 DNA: TGTGCCAGCAGCCCTGGGTCGGGGGACAGAGTCTACGAGCAGTACTTC

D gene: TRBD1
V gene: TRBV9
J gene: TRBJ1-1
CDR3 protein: CASSVVPTGGGTEAFF
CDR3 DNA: TGTGCCAGCAGCGTGGTCCCAACAGGGGGCGGGACTGAAGCTTTCTTT

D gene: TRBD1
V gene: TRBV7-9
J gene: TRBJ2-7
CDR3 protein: CASSTDRVYEQYF
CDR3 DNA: TGTGCCAGCAGCACGGACAGGGTCTACGAGCAGTACTTC

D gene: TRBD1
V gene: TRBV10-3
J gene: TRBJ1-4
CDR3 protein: CAISDLLPGQTNEKLFF
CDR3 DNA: TGTGCCATCAGTGATCTTCTCCCGGGACAGACTAATGAAAAACTGTTTTTT

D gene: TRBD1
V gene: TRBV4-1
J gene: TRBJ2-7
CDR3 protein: CASSPSQGASSYEQYF
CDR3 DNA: TGCGCCAGCAGCCCCTCACAGGGGGCGAGCTCCTACGAGCAGTACTTC

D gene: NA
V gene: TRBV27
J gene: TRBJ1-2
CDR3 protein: CASSRDRSNYGYTF
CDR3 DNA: TGTGCCAGCAGTCGCGACAGGTCTAACTATGGCTACACCTTC

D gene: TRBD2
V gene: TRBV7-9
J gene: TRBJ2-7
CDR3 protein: CASSHSSGAYEQYF
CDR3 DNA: TGTGCCAGCAGCCATAGCAGCGGGGCCTACGAGCAGTACTTC

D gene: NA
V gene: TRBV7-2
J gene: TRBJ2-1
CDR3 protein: CASSLVTSKDEQFF
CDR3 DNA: TGTGCCAGCAGCTTAGTAACTAGCAAGGATGAGCAGTTCTTC

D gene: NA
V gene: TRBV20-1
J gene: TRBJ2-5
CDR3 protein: CSARALETQYF
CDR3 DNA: TGCAGTGCTAGAGCCCTCGAGACCCAGTACTTC

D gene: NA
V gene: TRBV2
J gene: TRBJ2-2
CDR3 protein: CASSAGTYTGELFF
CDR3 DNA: TGTGCCAGCAGTGCAGGGACATACACCGGGGAGCTGTTTTTT

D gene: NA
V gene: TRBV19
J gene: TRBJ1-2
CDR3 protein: CASSIDFSGYGGYTF
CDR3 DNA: TGTGCCAGTAGTATAGATTTTTCGGGGTATGGCGGCTACACCTTC

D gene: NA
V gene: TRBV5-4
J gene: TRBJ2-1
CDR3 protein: CASIGGLASSYNEQFF
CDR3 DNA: TGTGCCAGCATTGGGGGGTTGGCTAGCTCCTACAATGAGCAGTTCTTC

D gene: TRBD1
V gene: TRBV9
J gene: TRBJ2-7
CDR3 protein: CASSVGVGQGHEQYF
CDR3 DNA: TGTGCCAGCAGCGTAGGGGTAGGACAGGGGCACGAGCAGTACTTC

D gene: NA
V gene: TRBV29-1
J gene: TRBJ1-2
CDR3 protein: CSVETGSFYGYTF
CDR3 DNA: TGCAGCGTTGAAACAGGGAGCTTTTATGGCTACACCTTC

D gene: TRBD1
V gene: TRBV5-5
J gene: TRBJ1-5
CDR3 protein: CASSTGQGNQPQHF
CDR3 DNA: TGTGCCAGCAGCACGGGACAGGGCAATCAGCCCCAGCATTTT

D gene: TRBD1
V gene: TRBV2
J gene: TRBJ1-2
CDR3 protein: CASSADRARYTF
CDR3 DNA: TGTGCCAGCAGTGCCGACAGGGCCCGCTACACCTTC

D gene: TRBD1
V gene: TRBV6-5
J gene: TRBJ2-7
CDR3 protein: CASSPRTGGSYEQYF
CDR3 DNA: TGTGCCAGCAGTCCGAGGACAGGGGGGTCCTACGAGCAGTACTTC

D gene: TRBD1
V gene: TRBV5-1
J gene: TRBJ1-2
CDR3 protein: CASSQGAGYGYTF
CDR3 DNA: TGCGCCAGCAGCCAGGGGGCGGGCTATGGCTACACCTTC

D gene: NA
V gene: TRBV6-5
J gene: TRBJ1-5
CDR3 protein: CASSYSRNSNQPQHF
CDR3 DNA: TGTGCCAGCAGTTACTCGAGGAATAGCAATCAGCCCCAGCATTTT

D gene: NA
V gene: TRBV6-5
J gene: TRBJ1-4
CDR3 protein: CASSYSWQGQEKLFF
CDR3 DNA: TGTGCCAGCAGTTACTCGTGGCAGGGTCAGGAAAAACTGTTTTTT

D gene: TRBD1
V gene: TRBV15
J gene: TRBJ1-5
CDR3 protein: CATSRGIRDRGDSNQPQHF
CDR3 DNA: TGTGCCACCAGCAGAGGGATCCGGGACAGGGGTGATAGCAATCAGCCCCAGCATTTT

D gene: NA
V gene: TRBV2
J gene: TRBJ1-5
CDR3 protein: CASSETEGSSNQPQHF
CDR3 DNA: TGTGCCAGCAGTGAAACGGAGGGGTCGAGCAATCAGCCCCAGCATTTT

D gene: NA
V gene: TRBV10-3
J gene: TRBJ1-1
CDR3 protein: CAISERSSEAFF
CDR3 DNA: TGTGCCATCAGTGAGCGCAGTTCTGAAGCTTTCTTT